This is a list of T cell receptor beta chains from one sample in a study of cytomegalovirus exposure and HLA in healthy donors. Repertoires were generated with immunoSEQ multiplex PCR, while TCRdb's copy carries only in-frame clones and drops some. The sample includes about 180,000 clones, less than 80% of them seen just once. Specimen: PBMCs. The receptors here all came from a woman aged 40 to 49 in good health and CMV-seronegative. Both conserved end residues are part of each CDR3. The D gene is left open where the match is weak. Not every row has a clone size; where given, it reads once, few, many or a size class.

j_gene	v_gene	abundance	d_gene	CDR3aa	CDR3nt
TRBJ1-2	TRBV4-3	NA	TRBD1	CASSRKVGQGAQDGYTF	TGCGCCAGCAGCCGCAAAGTGGGACAGGGGGCGCAGGATGGCTACACCTTC
TRBJ1-1	TRBV6-1	once	NA	CASSEGRATEAFF	TGTGCCAGCAGTGAAGGCAGGGCTACTGAAGCTTTCTTT
TRBJ1-1	TRBV19	NA	NA	CASSHRELNTEAFF	TGTGCCAGTAGCCACAGGGAGTTGAACACTGAAGCTTTCTTT
TRBJ1-2	TRBV4-1	NA	TRBD1	CASSQGQGADYGYTF	TGCGCCAGCAGCCAAGGACAGGGGGCAGACTATGGCTACACCTTC
TRBJ2-1	TRBV7-9	once	NA	CASSTERYNEQFF	TGTGCCAGCAGTACTGAGCGTTACAATGAGCAGTTCTTC
TRBJ2-7	TRBV7-2	NA	NA	CASGSSFSYEQYF	TGTGCCAGCGGGTCTAGCTTCTCCTACGAGCAGTACTTC
TRBJ1-5	TRBV28	NA	NA	CASSLSGINQPQHF	TGTGCCAGCAGTTTATCCGGGATCAATCAGCCCCAGCATTTT
TRBJ1-1	TRBV14	NA	NA	CASSQEAGITWAANTEAFF	TGTGCCAGCAGCCAAGAGGCGGGGATAACCTGGGCAGCGAACACTGAAGCTTTCTTT
TRBJ1-2	TRBV30	few	TRBD1	CACTGVGYGYTF	TGTGCCTGCACAGGGGTCGGCTATGGCTACACCTTC
TRBJ2-7	TRBV5-1	NA	NA	CASSLGRSSYEQYF	TGCGCCAGCAGCTTGGGACGGAGCTCCTACGAGCAGTACTTC
TRBJ2-7	TRBV5-1	NA	TRBD2	CASSPFGTSGRSSYEQYF	TGCGCCAGCAGCCCCTTCGGGACTAGCGGGCGCAGCTCCTACGAGCAGTACTTC
TRBJ2-1	TRBV10-1	NA	TRBD1	CASSEPGTGVSDEQFF	TGCGCCAGCAGTGAACCCGGGACAGGGGTTAGCGATGAGCAGTTCTTC
TRBJ1-1	TRBV9	NA	NA	CASSVGRGFAHEAFF	TGTGCCAGCAGCGTAGGTCGGGGTTTCGCCCATGAAGCTTTCTTT
TRBJ2-7	TRBV4-3	NA	NA	CASSRFDRGGGYEQYF	TGCGCCAGCAGCCGCTTCGACAGGGGAGGGGGCTACGAGCAGTACTTC
TRBJ2-7	TRBV6-1	NA	TRBD2	CASSESDSGGGEQYF	TGTGCCAGCAGTGAAAGTGATAGCGGGGGTGGGGAGCAGTACTTC
TRBJ2-1	TRBV9	NA	TRBD2	CASSDHGGTAYNEQFF	TGTGCCAGCAGCGATCACGGGGGGACTGCTTACAATGAGCAGTTCTTC
TRBJ1-2	TRBV28	few	TRBD1	CASRGDRITINYGYTF	TGTGCCAGCAGGGGGGACAGGATAACAATCAACTATGGCTACACCTTC
TRBJ1-4	TRBV6-1	NA	TRBD1	CASSQGASNEKLFF	TGTGCCAGCAGCCAGGGGGCATCTAATGAAAAACTGTTTTTT
TRBJ1-2	TRBV5-4	NA	NA	CASSLGAGGADYGYTF	TGTGCCAGCAGCTTGGGGGCGGGGGGGGCGGACTATGGCTACACCTTC
TRBJ2-2	TRBV28	NA	TRBD1	CASTSTGTAFTGELFF	TGTGCCAGCACCTCCACCGGGACAGCGTTCACCGGGGAGCTGTTTTTT
TRBJ1-1	TRBV6-6	NA	NA	CASSWGDSNTEAFF	TGTGCCAGCAGTTGGGGGGACTCGAACACTGAAGCTTTCTTT
TRBJ2-3	TRBV7-2	NA	NA	CASSLGEGGTDTQYF	TGTGCCAGCAGCTTAGGTGAAGGAGGCACAGATACGCAGTATTTT
TRBJ1-4	TRBV7-2	NA	TRBD1	CASSKGQGHEKLFF	TGTGCCAGCAGCAAGGGACAGGGGCATGAAAAACTGTTTTTT
TRBJ2-6	TRBV27	NA	TRBD1	CASSSDRGSSGANVLTF	TGTGCCAGCAGTTCGGACAGGGGGTCTTCTGGGGCCAACGTCCTGACTTTC
TRBJ1-5	TRBV7-9	NA	TRBD1	CASSLDRGQPQHF	TGTGCCAGCAGCTTGGACAGGGGTCAGCCCCAGCATTTT
TRBJ2-1	TRBV28	NA	NA	CASSPTPRGNEQFF	TGTGCCAGCAGTCCCACACCCCGAGGAAATGAGCAGTTCTTC
TRBJ1-4	TRBV27	NA	NA	CASSYRVGANEKLFF	TGTGCCAGCAGTTACAGGGTTGGTGCTAATGAAAAACTGTTTTTT